One and the same sample provided the 29 T cell receptor beta chains below, sequenced in a study of cytomegalovirus exposure and HLA in healthy donors. Amplification used 60 Vbeta primers and 13 Jbeta primers. The table came from immunoSEQ multiplex PCR; TCRdb's copy has only in-frame clones and leaves some out. Among 200,000 to 250,000 clones listed, under 80% were seen once. The specimen was PBMCs. Receptor source: a woman in her 30s in good health and CMV-seronegative.

The V and J genes are TRBV4-2 and TRBJ2-3, with D possibly TRBD2 on 6 matching bases. The V gene's germline CDR1 is LGHNA and CDR2 YNFKEQ. Trimming took 3 bases from V and 0 from J, leaving 19 bases between them. The CDR3 extends over 18 amino acids. The CDR3 DNA sequence: TGTGCCAGCAGCCATCCACGGGCGGGACCCGGAAGCACAGATACGCAGTATTTT. Its translation: CASSHPRAGPGSTDTQYF.

As to this clone: One end of the junction is discordant with germline, which a read error may explain. This rearrangement joins TRBV30 to TRBJ1-5; possible D gene TRBD1, 5 bases. Germline V CDR1 and CDR2: GTSNPN, SVGIG (reference sequence). CDR3 length: 16 amino acids. This chain's CDR3 is CAGSLRTWHLPQPQHF. For the CDR3, the DNA is TGTGCCGGGAGTTTGAGGACATGGCACCTTCCTCAGCCCCAGCATTTT. The full variable domain, in which reference TRBV30 and TRBJ1-5 provide the parts outside the CDR3, is SQTIHQWPATLVQPVGSPLSLECTVEGTSNPNLYWYRQAAGRGLQLLFYSVGIGQISSEVPQNLSASRPQDRQFILSSKKLLLSDSGFYLCAGSLRTWHLPQPQHFGDGTRLSIL.

This chain connects TRBV14 to TRBJ1-4; 8 nucleotides align to TRBD1. J lost 0 bases, V lost 0 bases, and 9 bases had no gene match. Germline-derived CDR1 and CDR2 are SGHDN and FVKESK. There are 19 residues in the CDR3. CDR3 in DNA: TGTGCCAGCAGCCAAGATCCCGGACAGGGACCCTCAACTAATGAAAAACTGTTTTTT. As protein: CASSQDPGQGPSTNEKLFF. The full variable domain, completed using reference TRBV14 and TRBJ1-4, is EAGVTQFPSHSVIEKGQTVTLRCDPISGHDNLYWYRRVMGKEIKFLLHFVKESKQDESGMPNNRFLAERTGGTYSTLKVQPAELEDSGVYFCASSQDPGQGPSTNEKLFFGSGTQLSVL.

This clone is a singleton in its sample. The junction departs from germline at one end; a sequencing error may be responsible. The chain has TRBV19 and TRBJ1-1, with D unresolved. This CDR3 has 12 residues. Germline V gene sequence: CDR1 LNHDA, CDR2 SQIVND (reference sequence). Here the CDR3 reads CASSHHPSSTLF. CDR3 in DNA: TGTGCCAGTAGTCACCACCCCTCCTCAACTCTTTTT.

The gene calls are TRBV19 and TRBJ1-1, with 10 bases that match TRBD1. Germline trimming cut 3 bases from V and 7 bases from J; bases unmatched to any gene: 11. Looked up from germline, CDR1 is LNHDA and CDR2 is SQIVND (reference sequence). This CDR3 region has 16 residues. In DNA form, the CDR3 reads TGTGCCAGTAGTATCGGACAGGGGGATTTGACGGATGAAGCTTTCTTT. Translated: CASSIGQGDLTDEAFF.

This chain uses TRBV9 with TRBJ2-2, with D tentatively TRBD1 (6 bases). V lost 5 bases and J lost 1, with 6 bases in between. This CDR3 region has 13 residues. CDR1 is SGDLS and CDR2 is YYNGEE in the germline V gene. The CDR3 bases are TGTGCCAGCAGGACAGGGAACACCGGGGAGCTGTTTTTT. It encodes CASRTGNTGELFF. Filled out from reference TRBV9 and TRBJ2-2, the complete variable domain reads DSGVTQTPKHLITATGQRVTLRCSPRSGDLSVYWYQQSLDQGLQFLIQYYNGEERAKGNILERFSAQQFPDLHSELNLSSLELGDSALYFCASRTGNTGELFFGEGSRLTVL.

A few counts support this clone. Since the CDR3 does not end with the conserved phenylalanine or tryptophan, this likely comes from a read error. The V call is TRBV29-1, the J call TRBJ1-4; 7 bases agree with TRBD1. The CDR3 spans 12 residues. The germline V gene has CDR1 SQVTM and CDR2 ANQGSEA. DNA of the CDR3: TGCCGCGTTGATTCAGGGGGTGAAAAACTGTTTTTG. This translates into CRVDSGGEKLFL.

J is TRBJ2-7 and V is TRBV5-1, with a weak D call TRBD2 (6 bases). CDR3 length equals 14 residues. Germline V CDR1 and CDR2: SGHRS, YFSETQ. V lost 0 bases and J lost 3, with 10 bases in between. CDR3 nucleotides: TGCGCCAGCAGCTTGGGACTAGAGTTCTACGAGCAGTACTTC. It codes for CASSLGLEFYEQYF. Full variable domain (missing parts from reference TRBV5-1 and TRBJ2-7): KAGVTQTPRYLIKTRGQQVTLSCSPISGHRSVSWYQQTPGQGLQFLFEYFSETQRNKGNFPGRFSGRQFSNSRSEMNVSTLELGDSALYLCASSLGLEFYEQYFGPGTRLTVT.

The chain couples TRBV7-8 to TRBJ1-2; perhaps TRBD1 as D (5 bases). V gave up 1 base and J gave up 8 bases, with 14 bases separating them. The CDR3 has 14 amino acids. CDR1 and CDR2 from the germline V gene are SGHVS and FQNEAQ. The CDR3, as DNA: TGTGCCAGCAGCTTAGGAGGGGCGGGAGGAGGCTACACCTTC. As protein: CASSLGGAGGGYTF.

J is TRBJ1-1 and V is TRBV5-1; 8 bases map to TRBD1. CDR1 and CDR2 (germline): SGHRS, YFSETQ. The CDR3 length is 13 residues. V lost 4 bases to trimming and J lost 10 bases; unmatched junction nucleotides: 9. CDR3 sequence: CASSAGQGHPAFF. CDR3 nucleotides: TGCGCCAGCAGCGCCGGACAGGGACATCCAGCTTTCTTT.

V is TRBV5-4 and J is TRBJ1-1, with D tentatively TRBD1 (5 bases). Germline V gives CDR1 SGHNT, CDR2 YYREEE (reference sequence). Between the trimmed V and J ends, which lost 0 bases and 5 bases, there was a span of 11 bases. This CDR3 has 14 amino acids. CDR3: CASSLASGFTEAFF. In nucleotides, the CDR3 is TGTGCCAGCAGCTTGGCTTCAGGGTTTACTGAAGCTTTCTTT.

The rearrangement uses TRBV14 and TRBJ2-5; D is unclear. Between the trimmed V and J ends, which lost 3 bases and 9 bases, there was a span of 14 bases. From germline, CDR1 is SGHDN and CDR2 FVKESK. The CDR3 spans 13 residues. In DNA, the CDR3 is TGTGCCAGCAGCCAGCTAAGGAGTTCTCCCCAGTACTTC. Translated, it gives CASSQLRSSPQYF.

This clone occurred a few times. The chain is built from TRBV2 and TRBJ1-1; D unclear. Looked up from germline, CDR1 is SNHLY and CDR2 is FYNNEI. The CDR3 is 12 residues long. V was clipped by 8 bases and J by 5 bases, with 12 bases between them. The CDR3 DNA reads TGTGCCAGCGGGCGGGGAGGGACTGAAGCTTTCTTT. Its protein product is CASGRGGTEAFF. Full variable domain (remainder filled in from reference TRBV2 and TRBJ1-1): EPEVTQTPSHQVTQMGQEVILRCVPISNHLYFYWYRQILGQKVEFLVSFYNNEISEKSEIFDDQFSVERPDGSNFTLKIRSTKLEDSAMYFCASGRGGTEAFFGQGTRLTVV.

The chain uses TRBV5-5 and TRBJ1-2, with D hard to call. The V gene's germline CDR1 is SGHKS and CDR2 YYEKEE (reference sequence). V lost 1 base, J lost 11 bases, and 15 bases lay in between. The CDR3 spans 13 residues. CDR3: CASSLTFEGAYTF. DNA of the CDR3: TGTGCCAGCAGCTTGACGTTCGAGGGTGCGTACACCTTC.

V is TRBV18 and J is TRBJ1-1, with D possibly matching TRBD1 (5 bases). The CDR3 length is 16 residues. The germline V gene has CDR1 KGHSH and CDR2 LQKENI. Trimming shortened V by 2 bases and J by 4 bases, and 17 bases separated the two germline ends. The DNA for the CDR3 is TGTGCCAGCTCACCAGGCTTTAGGGGATGGGGCACTGAAGCTTTCTTT. Protein: CASSPGFRGWGTEAFF. The whole variable domain, filled in from reference TRBV18 and TRBJ1-1, reads NAGVMQNPRHLVRRRGQEARLRCSPMKGHSHVYWYRQLPEEGLKFMVYLQKENIIDESGMPKERFSAEFPKEGPSILRIQQVVRGDSAAYFCASSPGFRGWGTEAFFGQGTRLTVV.

J is TRBJ1-5 and V is TRBV7-8; 7 bases are a match to TRBD1. Per the germline V gene, CDR1 is SGHVS and CDR2 is FQNEAQ. V dropped 6 bases and J dropped 6; count of bases not matched to a gene: 8. The CDR3 consists of 14 residues. The CDR3 region has the DNA TGTGCCAGCAGTGAGACAGGGAGAGGTCAGCCCCAGCATTTT. Amino acid sequence: CASSETGRGQPQHF.

V usage is TRBV19 and J usage is TRBJ1-2; 7 bases align to TRBD1. Germline trimming cut 3 bases from V and 6 bases from J; bases unmatched to any gene: 10. The CDR3 covers 15 residues. Germline V CDR1 and CDR2: LNHDA, SQIVND (reference sequence). The CDR3 spells CASSIKTGTENGYTF. CDR3 sequence (DNA): TGTGCCAGTAGTATCAAGACCGGGACAGAAAATGGCTACACCTTC. Variable domain in full (rest from reference TRBV19 and TRBJ1-2): DGGITQSPKYLFRKEGQNVTLSCEQNLNHDAMYWYRQDPGQGLRLIYYSQIVNDFQKGDIAEGYSVSREKKESFPLTVTSAQKNPTAFYLCASSIKTGTENGYTFGSGTRLTVV.

The genes are TRBV6-6 and TRBJ2-1; D not certain. There are 13 residues in the CDR3. From germline, CDR1 is MNHNY and CDR2 SVGAGI (reference sequence). V gave up 4 bases and J gave up 4 bases, with 8 bases separating them. The chain's CDR3 is CASSFDSYNEQFF. CDR3 coding DNA: TGTGCCAGCAGTTTCGACTCGTACAATGAGCAGTTCTTC.

This chain uses TRBV4-1 with TRBJ2-7; 7 nucleotides line up with TRBD2. V gave up 8 bases and J gave up 2 bases; unmatched junction bases: 12. This CDR3 is 15 amino acids long. Looked up from germline, CDR1 is MGHRA and CDR2 is YSYEKL. The CDR3 spells CASAPAGVLPYEQYF. The CDR3 bases are TGCGCCAGCGCCCCTGCGGGGGTCTTACCCTACGAGCAGTACTTC.

The gene calls are TRBV7-9 and TRBJ2-2; tentatively, D is TRBD2 (5 bases). The CDR3 has 15 amino acids. Germline V gives CDR1 SEHNR, CDR2 FQNEAQ (reference sequence). Trimming took 3 bases from V and 4 from J, leaving 12 bases between them. For the CDR3, the DNA is TGTGCCAGCAGCTTCGGGGAGTTGGTCACCGGGGAGCTGTTTTTT. This encodes CASSFGELVTGELFF.

The chain couples TRBV7-8 to TRBJ2-1; 9 nucleotides agree with TRBD2. Per germline, CDR1 SGHVS and CDR2 FQNEAQ. Unmatched junction bases numbered 13, after V lost 4 bases and J lost 3 bases. This CDR3 region has 18 residues. The CDR3: CASSSQQTAGGLYNEQFF. The DNA of the CDR3 is TGTGCCAGCAGCTCCCAACAAACAGCGGGAGGCCTCTACAATGAGCAGTTCTTC.

The chain employs TRBV6-6 and TRBJ1-1; D is undetermined. V dropped 8 bases and J dropped 6 bases, with 13 bases sitting between them. In germline, CDR1 is MNHNY, CDR2 SVGAGI (reference sequence). The CDR3 sequence is 12 residues long. The CDR3 coding sequence is TGTGCCAGCGGAACAGTGCCCGCTGAAGCTTTCTTT. Amino acids: CASGTVPAEAFF.

Concerning this clone itself: One end of the junction varies from germline; a read error may be responsible. This sequence joins TRBV5-8 and TRBJ1-1, with D unresolved. Looked up from germline, CDR1 is SGHTS and CDR2 is YDEGEE. The CDR3 contains 10 residues. This chain's CDR3 is CASRLTEAFF. The CDR3 DNA sequence: TGTGCCAGCCGCTTAACAGAAGCTTTCTTT.

The V and J genes are TRBV6-6 and TRBJ1-5; no reliable D call. This CDR3 contains 13 residues. Germline CDR1 reads MNHNY; CDR2 reads SVGAGI (reference sequence). V was shortened by 5 bases and J by 3 bases, with 8 bases between the two germline ends. The CDR3: CASSPYNNQPQHF. The DNA for the CDR3 is TGTGCCAGCAGTCCCTATAACAATCAGCCCCAGCATTTT.

V gene TRBV30 combines with J gene TRBJ1-1; 7 bases match TRBD1. Germline values: CDR1 GTSNPN, CDR2 SVGIG (reference sequence). Trimming removed 5 bases from V and 1 base from J; junction bases left unmatched: 4. The CDR3 covers 13 residues. CDR3 DNA: TGTGCCTGGGAGACAGGGACGAACACTGAAGCTTTCTTT. Translating it yields CAWETGTNTEAFF.

The chain recombines TRBV30 with TRBJ1-5; D is possibly TRBD1 (5 bases). This CDR3 contains 14 residues. The V end was cut by 0 bases, the J end by 7 bases, with 13 bases between. CDR1 is GTSNPN, CDR2 SVGIG, per germline (reference sequence). CDR3 sequence reads: CAWSVKGARQPQHF. In nucleotides, the CDR3 is TGTGCCTGGAGTGTGAAAGGGGCCAGGCAGCCCCAGCATTTT.

The chain employs TRBV19 and TRBJ1-5; 10 nucleotides match TRBD1. Germline V CDR1 and CDR2: LNHDA, SQIVND (reference sequence). The CDR3 is made up of 14 amino acids. The junction had 1 base not matched to a gene; V was cut back by 7 bases and J by 1 base. CDR3 sequence (DNA): TGTGCCAGTAAGGGACAGGGGAGCAATCAGCCCCAGCATTTT. Protein sequence: CASKGQGSNQPQHF. The entire variable domain, with the rest obtained from reference TRBV19 and TRBJ1-5, is as follows: DGGITQSPKYLFRKEGQNVTLSCEQNLNHDAMYWYRQDPGQGLRLIYYSQIVNDFQKGDIAEGYSVSREKKESFPLTVTSAQKNPTAFYLCASKGQGSNQPQHFGDGTRLSIL.

This clone appeared a few times. V gene TRBV29-1 combines with J gene TRBJ2-7, with TRBD2 matching over 7 bases. Unmatched junction bases numbered 10, after V lost 1 base and J lost 7 bases. The CDR3 sequence is 14 residues long. Germline values: CDR1 SQVTM, CDR2 ANQGSEA. The CDR3 nucleotides are TGCAGCGTTGAAGGGTACATCGGGGGGAGGGAGCAGTACTTC. This translates into CSVEGYIGGREQYF.

This clone appeared a few times. The chain uses TRBV18 and TRBJ2-7; tentatively, D is TRBD1 (5 bases). Germline-derived CDR1 and CDR2 are KGHSH and LQKENI. V lost 6 bases to trimming and J lost 4 bases, with 13 bases between them. The CDR3 is 13 residues long. CDR3 residues: CASSQGLGYEQYF. The CDR3 nucleotides read TGTGCCAGCTCGCAGGGCCTAGGTTACGAGCAGTACTTC.